The T cell receptor beta chain described here comes from a study of blood T cell repertoires in COVID-19. Study background: COVID-19 samples collected from the United States, Italy and Spain covered acute and convalescent phases. In each case, the material was cDNA or gDNA derived from T cells, B-cell-depleted T cells, or PBMCs.

CDR1 SNHLY and CDR2 FYNNEI come from the germline V gene. With 5 bases removed from V and 5 bases from J, the gap between germline ends came to 12 bases. The CDR3 is made up of 13 amino acids. Original processing methods: Amplification with reference gene primers provided the estimates of nucleated cell counts. Clones were read by immunoSEQ multiplex PCR, and TCRdb kept only the in-frame ones, dropping some. V and J calls plus clone size are reproduced from that table; the DNA served to infer D and trimming. The top ten clones hold about 7.4% of a sample with some 250,000 clones, roughly 80% of them seen once.

Input material: peripheral blood. The J gene is TRBJ2-5, the V gene TRBV2, with no clear D. This receptor was taken from a woman aged 80 or over with acute or convalescent COVID-19. Written as DNA, the CDR3 is TGTGCCAGCAGTCTGCCCCGAGTGGAGACCCAGTACTTC. It specifies CASSLPRVETQYF. Complete variable domain (other parts from reference TRBV2 and TRBJ2-5): EPEVTQTPSHQVTQMGQEVILRCVPISNHLYFYWYRQILGQKVEFLVSFYNNEISEKSEIFDDQFSVERPDGSNFTLKIRSTKLEDSAMYFCASSLPRVETQYFGPGTRLLVL.